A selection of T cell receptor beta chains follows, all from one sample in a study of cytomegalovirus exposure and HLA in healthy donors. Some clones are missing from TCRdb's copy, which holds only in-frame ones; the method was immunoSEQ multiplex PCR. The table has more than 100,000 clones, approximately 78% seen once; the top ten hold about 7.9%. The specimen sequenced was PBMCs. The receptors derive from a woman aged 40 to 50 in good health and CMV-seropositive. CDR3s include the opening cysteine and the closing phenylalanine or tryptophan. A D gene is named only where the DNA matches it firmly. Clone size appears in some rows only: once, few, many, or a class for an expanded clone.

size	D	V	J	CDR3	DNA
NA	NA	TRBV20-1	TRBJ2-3	CSAEGSDTQYF	TGCAGTGCGGAGGGGTCAGATACGCAGTATTTT
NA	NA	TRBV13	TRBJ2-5	CASSLIQARTETQYF	TGTGCCAGCAGCTTAATACAGGCGCGCACGGAGACCCAGTACTTC
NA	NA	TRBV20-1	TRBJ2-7	CSARGQYEQYF	TGCAGTGCTAGAGGACAGTACGAGCAGTACTTC
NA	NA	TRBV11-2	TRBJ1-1	CASSAPSGMNTEAFF	TGTGCCAGCAGCGCCCCATCAGGGATGAACACTGAAGCTTTCTTT
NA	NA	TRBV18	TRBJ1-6	CASSPRTDNSPLHF	TGTGCCAGCTCACCGCGGACAGACAATTCACCCCTCCACTTT
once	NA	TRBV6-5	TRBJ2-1	CASSYSGGAEQFF	TGTGCCAGCAGTTACTCTGGAGGGGCAGAGCAGTTCTTC
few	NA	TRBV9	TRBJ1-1	CASSVARGNTEAFF	TGTGCCAGCAGCGTAGCCAGGGGGAACACTGAAGCTTTCTTT
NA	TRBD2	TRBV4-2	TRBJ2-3	CASSQSSLAGGPLGTDTQYF	TGTGCCAGCAGCCAATCCTCCTTAGCGGGGGGGCCTCTAGGGACAGATACGCAGTATTTT
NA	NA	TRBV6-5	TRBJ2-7	CASMGGGAPFGEQYF	TGTGCCAGCATGGGAGGAGGGGCTCCCTTTGGTGAGCAGTACTTC
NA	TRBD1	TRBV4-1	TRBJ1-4	CASRPTGQGRSKLFF	TGCGCCAGCAGACCCACTGGACAGGGGAGATCAAAACTGTTTTTT
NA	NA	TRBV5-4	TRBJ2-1	CASSPAQYNEQFF	TGTGCCAGCAGCCCGGCACAGTACAATGAGCAGTTCTTC
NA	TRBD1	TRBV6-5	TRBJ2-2	CASRQGWGNTGELFF	TGTGCCAGCAGACAGGGGTGGGGAAACACCGGGGAGCTGTTTTTT
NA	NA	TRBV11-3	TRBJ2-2	CASSLRGTANTGELFF	TGTGCCAGCAGCCTCAGGGGGACTGCGAACACCGGGGAGCTGTTTTTT
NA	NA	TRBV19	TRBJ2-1	CASSIGQSKFF	TGTGCCAGTAGTATTGGGCAGTCCAAGTTCTTC
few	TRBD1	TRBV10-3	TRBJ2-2	CAIRGDREMYTGELFF	TGTGCCATCAGGGGGGACAGGGAAATGTACACCGGGGAGCTGTTTTTT
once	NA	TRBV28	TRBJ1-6	CASSLSGVGSPLHF	TGTGCCAGCAGTTTATCCGGGGTTGGTTCACCCCTCCACTTT
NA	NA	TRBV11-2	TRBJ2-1	CASSPGGRPYNEQFF	TGTGCCAGCAGCCCCGGGGGGCGCCCCTACAATGAGCAGTTCTTC
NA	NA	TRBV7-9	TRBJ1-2	CASSRQYGYTF	TGTGCCAGCAGCCGACAGTATGGCTACACCTTC
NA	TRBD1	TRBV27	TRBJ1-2	CASSRTGGYGYTF	TGTGCCAGCAGCCGGACAGGGGGCTATGGCTACACCTTC
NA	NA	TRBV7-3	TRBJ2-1	CASSLVGEQFF	TGTGCCAGCAGCTTGGTCGGTGAGCAGTTCTTC
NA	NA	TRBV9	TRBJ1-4	CASSVEGQLNEKLFF	TGTGCCAGCAGCGTAGAAGGACAGCTTAATGAAAAACTGTTTTTT
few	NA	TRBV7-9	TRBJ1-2	CASSSQGIDGYTF	TGTGCCAGCAGCTCCCAGGGGATCGATGGCTACACCTTC
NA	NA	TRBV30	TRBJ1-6	CAWRSSTGSSYNSPLHF	TGTGCCTGGAGGAGTTCTACAGGGAGCTCCTATAATTCACCCCTCCACTTT
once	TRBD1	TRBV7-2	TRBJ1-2	CASNRGDRGDQGAF	TGTGCCAGCAATAGGGGGGACAGAGGGGACCAGGGGGCCTTC
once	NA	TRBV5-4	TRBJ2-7	CASSFVGQTNHEQYF	TGTGCCAGCAGCTTCGTGGGTCAGACAAATCACGAGCAGTACTTC
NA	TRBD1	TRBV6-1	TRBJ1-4	CASSDHRGTTNEKLFF	TGTGCCAGCAGTGATCACAGGGGAACAACTAATGAAAAACTGTTTTTT
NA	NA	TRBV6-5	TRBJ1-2	CASSLTGNYGYTF	TGTGCCAGCAGTCTGACAGGCAACTATGGCTACACCTTC
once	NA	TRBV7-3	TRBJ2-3	CASSLGGTDTQYF	TGTGCCAGCAGCTTAGGGGGGACAGATACGCAGTATTTT
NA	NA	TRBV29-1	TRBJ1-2	CSVWENYGYTF	TGCAGCGTTTGGGAGAACTATGGCTACACCTTC
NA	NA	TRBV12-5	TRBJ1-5	CASGPSPNSNQPQHF	TGTGCTAGTGGTCCCTCCCCTAACAGCAATCAGCCCCAGCATTTT
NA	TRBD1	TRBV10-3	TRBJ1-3	CAIGIGGPSGNTIYF	TGTGCCATCGGAATAGGGGGCCCCTCTGGAAACACCATATATTTT
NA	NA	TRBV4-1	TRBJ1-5	CASSPQRPGNQPQHF	TGCGCCAGCAGCCCCCAACGACCCGGGAATCAGCCCCAGCATTTT
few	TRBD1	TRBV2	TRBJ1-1	CAIGDRAYTEAFF	TGTGCCATTGGGGACAGGGCGTACACTGAAGCTTTCTTT
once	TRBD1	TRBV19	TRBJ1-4	CASRPTGGSEKLFF	TGTGCCAGTAGACCGACAGGGGGAAGTGAAAAACTGTTTTTT
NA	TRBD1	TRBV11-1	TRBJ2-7	CASSATGILYEQYF	TGTGCCAGCAGCGCGACAGGGATTCTCTACGAGCAGTACTTC
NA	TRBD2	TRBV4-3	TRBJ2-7	CASSQDSGGLEQYF	TGCGCCAGCAGCCAAGATAGCGGGGGGCTCGAGCAGTACTTC
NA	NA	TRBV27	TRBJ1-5	CASSFREHQPQHF	TGTGCCAGCAGTTTCCGGGAGCATCAGCCCCAGCATTTT
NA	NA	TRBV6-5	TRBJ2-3	CASSLAGTDTQYF	TGTGCCAGCAGTCTCGCGGGCACAGATACGCAGTATTTT
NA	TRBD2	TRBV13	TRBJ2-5	CASSENSGAQETQYF	TGTGCCAGCAGTGAGAATAGCGGGGCCCAAGAGACCCAGTACTTC
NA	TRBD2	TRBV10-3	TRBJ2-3	CAISDERGGTDTQYF	TGTGCCATCAGTGACGAGCGGGGGGGCACAGATACGCAGTATTTT
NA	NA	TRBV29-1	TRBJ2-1	CSVDGFAGNQQFF	TGCAGCGTTGACGGTTTCGCGGGTAATCAGCAGTTCTTC
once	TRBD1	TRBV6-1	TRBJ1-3	CASSEDLPVDRASGNTIYF	TGTGCCAGCAGTGAAGACCTACCCGTGGACAGGGCCTCTGGAAACACCATATATTTT
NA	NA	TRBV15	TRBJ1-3	CATSRDGGGLGNTIYF	TGTGCCACCAGCAGAGATGGGGGGGGGCTGGGAAACACCATATATTTT
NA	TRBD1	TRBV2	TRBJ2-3	CASRGYPGQGSTDTQYF	TGTGCCAGCAGAGGATATCCCGGACAGGGGAGCACAGATACGCAGTATTTT
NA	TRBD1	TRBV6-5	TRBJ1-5	CASSPDRGQPQHF	TGTGCCAGCAGTCCAGACAGGGGGCAGCCCCAGCATTTT
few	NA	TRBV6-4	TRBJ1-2	CASSATGEWGYTF	TGTGCCAGCAGTGCAACGGGGGAGTGGGGCTACACCTTC
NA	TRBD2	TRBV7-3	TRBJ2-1	CASSRTSDYNEQFF	TGTGCCAGCAGCCGGACTAGCGACTACAATGAGCAGTTCTTC